Each of the 14 T cell receptor beta chains below was sequenced from the same sample in a study of control samples from healthy donors and cancer patients. Repertoires were generated with immunoSEQ multiplex PCR, while TCRdb's copy carries only in-frame clones and drops some. The data contain 100,000 to 150,000 clones, about nine tenths of them seen just once; the ten biggest clones take up around 9%. The sample was blood. The receptors were sampled from a man aged 35 to 55 in good health.

The V and J genes are TRBV5-4 and TRBJ2-7, with TRBD2 matching over 11 bases. The CDR3 loop spans 17 amino acids. Germline V CDR1 and CDR2: SGHNT, YYREEE (reference sequence). Trimming took 0 bases from V and 1 from J; bases not matched to a gene: 6. In nucleotides, the CDR3 is TGTGCCAGCAGCTTGGGGACTAGCGGGCCCCAGTCCTACGAGCAGTACTTC. Its translation is CASSLGTSGPQSYEQYF.

This clone was found once. The rearrangement links TRBV30 to TRBJ2-7; D unclear. The V and J ends lost 5 bases and 6 bases respectively, with 8 bases between them. This CDR3 is 10 amino acids long. The germline CDR1 and CDR2 sequences are GTSNPN and SVGIG (reference sequence). The CDR3 bases are TGTGCCTGGCGGTGGTGCGAGCAGTACTTC. It encodes CAWRWCEQYF.

The chain couples TRBV7-2 to TRBJ2-7; D unclear. Germline CDR1 and CDR2: SGHTA and FQGNSA. Trimming took 2 bases from V and 6 from J, leaving 11 bases between them. This CDR3 region has 13 residues. Here the CDR3 reads CASSLSRTPEQYF. CDR3 DNA: TGTGCCAGCAGCTTAAGCCGCACTCCCGAGCAGTACTTC.

V usage is TRBV3-1 (or the pseudogene TRBV3-2) and J usage is TRBJ1-6, with D maybe TRBD1 (5 bases). The germline CDR1 and CDR2 sequences are LGHDT and YNNKEL (reference sequence). The CDR3 runs 15 residues. Trimming pared 0 bases from V and 10 bases from J, leaving 13 bases between. CDR3 residues: CASSQEWGRGSPLHF. The DNA for the CDR3 is TGTGCCAGCAGCCAAGAGTGGGGCCGGGGGTCACCCCTCCACTTT.

In the case of this clone: Other DNA sequences in the same sample also yield this CDR3. The rearrangement uses TRBV30 and TRBJ2-3; no clear D gene. The CDR3 runs to 11 residues. The germline V gene encodes CDR1 GTSNPN and CDR2 SVGIG (reference sequence). V was pared by 4 bases and J by 2 bases, with 4 bases between. The CDR3 here is CAWTLTDTQYF. CDR3 nucleotide sequence: TGTGCCTGGACCCTCACAGATACGCAGTATTTT.

The V gene is TRBV15, the J gene TRBJ2-7; 8 nucleotides agree with TRBD2. The CDR3 extends over 14 amino acids. Germline V gives CDR1 LNHNV, CDR2 YYDKDF (reference sequence). V gave up 5 bases and J gave up 7 bases; unmatched junction bases: 10. The CDR3 protein is CATSRGGNLEEQYF. Written as DNA, the CDR3 is TGTGCCACCAGCCGGGGGGGGAACTTGGAAGAGCAGTACTTC.

The J gene is TRBJ1-2, the V gene TRBV20-1; D might be TRBD1 (6 bases). With 3 bases removed from V and 7 bases from J, the gap between germline ends came to 18 bases. The CDR3 spans 14 residues. Germline CDR1 is DFQATT and CDR2 is SNEGSKA (reference sequence). The CDR3, as DNA: TGCAGTGCTAGTTCGATGGGGGGCCGGCGTGGCTACACCTTC. Protein product: CSASSMGGRRGYTF.

The chain uses TRBV5-1 and TRBJ2-3; 8 positions match TRBD2. The CDR3 is 13 amino acids. Germline assignment: CDR1 SGHRS and CDR2 YFSETQ. The J segment lost 2 bases and the V segment lost 5 bases, leaving 1 base of the junction unmatched. In DNA, the CDR3 is TGCGCCAGCAGGCGGGGGGCCACAGATACGCAGTATTTT. Translated, it gives CASRRGATDTQYF.

The gene calls are TRBV19 and TRBJ1-2; 8 bases agree with TRBD1. Germline V gene lookup returns CDR1 LNHDA and CDR2 SQIVND (reference sequence). The CDR3 is made up of 14 amino acids. The V segment lost 5 bases and the J segment 5 bases; nucleotides outside the gene matches: 7. The CDR3 bases are TGTGCCAGTAGTCCTGCGGGACAGGTTTATGGCTACACCTTC. Protein product: CASSPAGQVYGYTF. Filled out from reference TRBV19 and TRBJ1-2, the complete variable domain reads DGGITQSPKYLFRKEGQNVTLSCEQNLNHDAMYWYRQDPGQGLRLIYYSQIVNDFQKGDIAEGYSVSREKKESFPLTVTSAQKNPTAFYLCASSPAGQVYGYTFGSGTRLTVV.

The V gene is TRBV7-9, the J gene TRBJ1-5; D call uncertain. Per germline, CDR1 SEHNR and CDR2 FQNEAQ (reference sequence). Between the trimmed V and J ends, which lost 4 bases and 6 bases, there was a span of 13 bases. The CDR3 runs to 14 residues. CDR3: CASSSDFYGQPQHF. DNA of the CDR3: TGTGCCAGCAGCTCAGACTTTTACGGTCAGCCCCAGCATTTT.

The chain uses TRBV7-2 and TRBJ2-3, with D unresolved. Looked up from germline, CDR1 is SGHTA and CDR2 is FQGNSA. The CDR3 covers 14 residues. Trimming removed 1 base from V and 3 bases from J, with 8 bases in between. CDR3 bases: TGTGCCAGCAGCTTAGACGGCAGAACAGATACGCAGTATTTT. This encodes CASSLDGRTDTQYF.

The chain is built from TRBV12-5 and TRBJ1-5, with 7 nucleotides matching TRBD1. Germline CDR1 is LGHNT and CDR2 is FRNRAP. The CDR3 has 16 residues. Trimming took 5 bases from V and 2 from J; bases not matched to a gene: 9. This CDR3 is CASGELQGVGNQPQHF. The CDR3 DNA reads TGTGCTAGTGGTGAGCTCCAGGGGGTGGGCAATCAGCCCCAGCATTTT.

V and J are TRBV5-1 and TRBJ1-2, with D maybe TRBD1 (6 bases). Germline V lookup: CDR1 SGHRS, CDR2 YFSETQ. The germline V and J ends were trimmed by 3 bases and 8 bases, with 14 bases remaining between them. The length of the CDR3 is 13 residues. CDR3 residues: CASSSLGGRGYTF. CDR3 sequence (DNA): TGCGCCAGCAGCTCCCTGGGGGGGCGCGGCTACACCTTC.

V usage is TRBV5-8 and J usage is TRBJ2-3, with D possibly TRBD1 on 6 matching bases. V was shortened by 2 bases and J by 2 bases, with 9 bases between the two germline ends. The V gene's germline CDR1 is SGHTS and CDR2 YDEGEE. The CDR3 consists of 14 residues. CDR3 loop: CASSFRQDTDTQYF. The CDR3 coding sequence is TGTGCCAGCAGCTTCCGACAGGACACAGATACGCAGTATTTT.